The present T cell receptor beta chain was sequenced within a study of technical replicates of blood from a handful of donors. The CDR3 has 16 residues. After removal of 4 bases from V and 4 bases from J, the junction contained 8 bases not matched to a gene. Germline V gene sequence: CDR1 MGHRA, CDR2 YSYEKL. This table comes from immunoSEQ multiplex PCR, and its TCRdb copy is limited to in-frame clones, with some not included. Of about 63,000 clones detected, roughly 86% appear once; the ten largest clones hold under 6.5%. The sample comprised PBMCs. The rearrangement uses TRBV4-1 and TRBJ1-2; 11 nucleotides align to TRBD1. The source of this sequence is a human donor in good health. Some clones in this sample may be carry-over from other donors' samples. CDR3 residues: CASSPTGTGGPYGYTF. In nucleotides, the CDR3 is TGCGCCAGCAGCCCCACGGGGACAGGGGGTCCCTATGGCTACACCTTC.